The source of this T cell receptor beta chain is a study of T-cell memory formation after mild COVID-19. The wider study: TCR clustering was largely donor specific.

Findings and limits, study-wide: CD4/CD8 balance held among clones contracting day 15 to 85, and later expanders leaned CD4+. There were some responding clones in pre-infection memory, which suggested that cross-reactive memory had joined. Mainly in CM and EM were contracting CD4+ clones; CD8+ were in EMRA.

A remark on this clonotype: The target antigen is unknown.

Using its own MiXCR run on the 5' RACE reads, TCRdb lists one record per CDR3 protein. The sample includes approximately 270,000 distinct CDR3 sequences, 15% to 20% of them seen just once. Germline V gene data show CDR1 as MNHEY and CDR2 as SVGAGI. The CDR3 length is 15 residues. With 2 bases removed from V and 0 bases from J, the gap between germline ends came to 9 bases. Sequencing was carried out using PBMCs or a T cell subset sorted from them (not recorded which). The TCR originated in a man aged 18 to 35 who had mild COVID-19 (a few samples of this study predate the infection). Cell type and time point are not known. The chain carries TRBV6-5 and TRBJ2-3; weak D call: TRBD2 (5 bases). CDR3 DNA sequence: TGTGCCAGCAGTTACGATCGGACTAGCACAGATACGCAGTATTTT. It specifies CASSYDRTSTDTQYF.